Each of the 15 T cell receptor beta chains below was sequenced from the same sample in a study of PD-1 blockade in classical Hodgkin lymphoma. Brentuximab vedotin exposure varied among the patients, all of whom had relapsed after autologous stem cell transplantation. Sequencing was performed with immunoSEQ multiplex PCR; in TCRdb, only in-frame clones are kept and a portion is missing. The table shows over 25,000 clones, with more than 60% occurring only once. The specimen was peripheral blood mononuclear cells (PBMCs), collected before the second cycle of nivolumab. Receptor source: a human donor with classical Hodgkin lymphoma.

The chain carries TRBV9 and TRBJ2-2; no firm D call. The V gene lost 0 bases and the J gene lost 2 bases, with 2 bases spanning the gap. Germline CDR1 is SGDLS and CDR2 is YYNGEE. This CDR3 is built from 13 residues. The CDR3 here is CASSVDNTGELFF. The CDR3 DNA follows: TGTGCCAGCAGCGTAGATAACACCGGGGAGCTGTTTTTT. Together with reference TRBV9 and TRBJ2-2, the CDR3 gives the full variable domain: DSGVTQTPKHLITATGQRVTLRCSPRSGDLSVYWYQQSLDQGLQFLIQYYNGEERAKGNILERFSAQQFPDLHSELNLSSLELGDSALYFCASSVDNTGELFFGEGSRLTVL.

This clone has a handful of counts. This chain links TRBV25-1 with TRBJ1-2; a possible D gene is TRBD1 (6 bases). Between the trimmed V and J ends, which lost 6 bases and 1 base, there was a span of 24 bases. The length of the CDR3 is 18 residues. Germline CDR1 MGHDK, CDR2 SYGVNS. In DNA, the CDR3 is TGTGCCAGCAGCCGAATGCGGGGGGCGGAGGATAGTAACTATGGCTACACCTTC. It translates to CASSRMRGAEDSNYGYTF.

The chain joins TRBV28 to TRBJ2-7; 8 bases align to TRBD2. There are 13 residues in the CDR3. V lost 5 bases and J lost 5; bases outside the gene matches: 5. In germline, CDR1 is MDHEN, CDR2 SYDVKM. The CDR3 spells CASSPGGGHEQYF. DNA for the CDR3: TGTGCCAGCAGTCCGGGGGGGGGCCACGAGCAGTACTTC.

The CDR3 loop is CASSLPGQSGEQYF. In DNA, the CDR3 is TGTGCCAGCAGCTTACCGGGACAGTCTGGGGAGCAGTACTTC. This sequence joins TRBV7-6 and TRBJ2-7; 7 bases align to TRBD1. Germline V lookup: CDR1 SGHVS, CDR2 FNYEAQ. V gave up 2 bases and J gave up 7 bases; unmatched junction bases: 8. There are 14 residues in the CDR3.

The chain employs TRBV28 and TRBJ2-3, with D tentatively TRBD2 (6 bases). Germline V gene lookup returns CDR1 MDHEN and CDR2 SYDVKM. Trimming cost V 5 bases and J 2 bases, with 8 bases left between them. This CDR3 is built from 13 residues. CDR3 in DNA: TGTGCCAGCAGTAAGGACTACACAGATACGCAGTATTTT. Protein sequence: CASSKDYTDTQYF.

This clone was detected only a few times. This chain connects TRBV5-1 to TRBJ1-1; the match to TRBD1 covers 7 bases. Germline-derived CDR1 and CDR2 are SGHRS and YFSETQ. V gave up 5 bases and J gave up 2 bases; unmatched junction bases: 6. This CDR3 region has 14 residues. Written as DNA, the CDR3 is TGCGCCAGCAGAGGGGGGACAGCTAACACTGAAGCTTTCTTT. Residues: CASRGGTANTEAFF.

This chain joins TRBV5-1 and TRBJ1-1; no clear D gene. Between the trimmed V and J ends, which lost 5 bases and 0 bases, there was a span of 8 bases. The germline V gene encodes CDR1 SGHRS and CDR2 YFSETQ. The CDR3 spans 13 residues. Here the CDR3 reads CASRGRLNTEAFF. CDR3 nucleotides: TGCGCCAGCAGGGGCAGGTTGAACACTGAAGCTTTCTTT.

The chain employs TRBV4-1 and TRBJ2-5; D not certain. CDR3 length: 16 amino acids. The V end lost 2 bases, the J end lost 0 bases, and 13 bases lay between the germline ends. The germline gives CDR1 MGHRA, CDR2 YSYEKL. CDR3 DNA: TGCGCCAGCAGCCAAAACCTTGAAGGGTACCAAGAGACCCAGTACTTC. This encodes CASSQNLEGYQETQYF.

This rearrangement joins TRBV29-1 to TRBJ1-1; tentative D call: TRBD1 (6 bases). The CDR3 loop spans 13 amino acids. Trimming left V 7 bases short and J 1 base short, with 13 bases between. CDR1 is SQVTM and CDR2 is ANQGSEA in the germline V gene. The CDR3 here is CSAVKGGNTEAFF. CDR3 DNA sequence: TGCAGCGCCGTCAAGGGGGGGAACACTGAAGCTTTCTTT.

The chain couples TRBV23-1 to TRBJ1-3; D gene unclear. TRBV23-1 is given ORF status, its function remaining uncertain. This CDR3 has 16 residues. V was shortened by 2 bases and J by 0 bases, with 11 bases between the two germline ends. As DNA, the CDR3 is TGCGCCAGCAGTCAAAACCTTTTGAGCTCTGGAAACACCATATATTTT. It codes for CASSQNLLSSGNTIYF.

The V call is TRBV4-1, the J call TRBJ2-2; D possibly corresponds to TRBD2 (5 bases). The CDR3 is 14 residues long. Germline-derived CDR1 and CDR2 are MGHRA and YSYEKL. Trimming removed 3 bases from V and 6 bases from J, with 11 bases in between. The CDR3 sequence is CASSHREGAGELFF. CDR3 coding DNA: TGCGCCAGCAGCCATAGAGAGGGCGCCGGGGAGCTGTTTTTT.

The chain has TRBV7-7 and TRBJ2-2, with TRBD2 matching 12 bases. The CDR3 has 16 residues. CDR1 and CDR2 from the germline V gene are SSHAT and FNYEAQ (reference sequence). CDR3: CASGTSGGPSGGELFF. The CDR3 DNA reads TGTGCTAGCGGCACTAGCGGGGGGCCCTCCGGCGGGGAGCTGTTTTTT. The full variable domain, with the rest looked up from reference TRBV7-7 and TRBJ2-2, is GAGVSQSPRYKVTKRGQDVTLRCDPISSHATLYWYQQALGQGPEFLTYFNYEAQPDKSGLPSDRFSAERPEGSISTLTIQRTEQRDSAMYRCASGTSGGPSGGELFFGEGSRLTVL.

The chain has TRBV28 and TRBJ2-7; no definite D call. The CDR3 runs 11 residues. Trimming removed 3 bases from V and 4 bases from J, with 4 bases in between. The germline V gene encodes CDR1 MDHEN and CDR2 SYDVKM. The CDR3 sequence: CASSFKYEQYF. CDR3 sequence (DNA): TGTGCCAGCAGTTTTAAGTACGAGCAGTACTTC. Based on the CDR3 plus reference TRBV28 and TRBJ2-7, the full variable domain is DVKVTQSSRYLVKRTGEKVFLECVQDMDHENMFWYRQDPGLGLRLIYFSYDVKMKEKGDIPEGYSVSREKKERFSLILESASTNQTSMYLCASSFKYEQYFGPGTRLTVT.

The J gene is TRBJ2-3, the V gene TRBV9; 10 bases are a match to TRBD1. Unmatched junction bases numbered 5, after V lost 3 bases and J lost 1 base. CDR1 is SGDLS and CDR2 is YYNGEE in the germline V gene. The length of the CDR3 is 16 residues. The DNA of the CDR3 is TGTGCCAGCAGCGGGGACAGGGGCTCGGGCACAGATACGCAGTATTTT. Translated: CASSGDRGSGTDTQYF.

This sequence joins TRBV27 and TRBJ2-6; D may correspond to TRBD1 or TRBD2 (5 bases each). V was pared by 2 bases and J by 1 base, with 9 bases between. Germline V gives CDR1 MNHEY, CDR2 SMNVEV (reference sequence). The CDR3 totals 16 residues. CDR3 sequence reads: CASSLRDRSGANVLTF. In DNA form, the CDR3 reads TGTGCCAGCAGTTTACGGGACCGATCTGGGGCCAACGTCCTGACTTTC.